This TCR beta chain was captured by sequencing in a study of blood T cell repertoires in COVID-19. The CDR3 consists of 14 residues. Trimming took off 0 bases at V and 7 bases at J, with 9 bases between the two ends. Germline-derived CDR1 and CDR2 are MRHNA and SNTAGT. Sequencing was performed with immunoSEQ multiplex PCR; in TCRdb, only in-frame clones are kept and a portion is missing. Among 300,000 to 400,000 clones listed, roughly 90% were seen once. The chain combines TRBV6-4 with TRBJ2-2; the D is unclear. Sequenced input: PBMCs or T cells enriched from blood (not recorded which). The origin of this receptor is a woman under 40 with acute COVID-19. The CDR3 is CASSDSEQGGELFF. CDR3 nucleotides: TGTGCCAGCAGTGACTCGGAGCAAGGCGGGGAGCTGTTTTTT.